The rows below give T cell receptor beta chains drawn from one sample of a study of T-cell reconstitution after alpha-beta-depleted transplantation in children. TCRdb used MiXCR to reprocess the PCR reads, holding one entry per CDR3 protein. The data contain 400,000 to 500,000 distinct CDR3 sequences, roughly 11% of them singletons. The starting material was PBMCs from the stem cell graft donor, obtained from the stem cell graft. The receptors come from a human donor who donated a stem cell graft to a child with acute myeloid leukemia. Each CDR3 is given with its conserved first and last residue. The D gene is left open where the match is weak. Where a row states a size, it is once, few, many or the class of an expanded clone; other rows omit it.

NA TRBJ2-3 many TRBV25-1 TGTGCCAGCAAAGGGGCAGATACGCAGTATTTT CASKGADTQYF
NA TRBJ2-2 many TRBV6-5 TGTGCCAGCAGTTACTCGAACGGCGGGGAGCTGTTTTTT CASSYSNGGELFF
NA TRBJ2-4 few TRBV7-6 TGTGCCAGCAGCTTAGACCCTGCAGGGTATGAAGCCAAAAACATTCAGTACTTC CASSLDPAGYEAKNIQYF
TRBD2 TRBJ2-1 many TRBV11-2 TGTGCCAGCAGCTTGGGGACTAGCGAGCAGTTCTTC CASSLGTSEQFF
NA TRBJ2-1 few TRBV5-1 TGCGCCAGCAGCTTGAACAGCGGAAACAATGAGCAGTTCTTC CASSLNSGNNEQFF
NA TRBJ2-3 NA TRBV15 TGTGCCACCAGAAAGCGGACGGGAGAGCCGGATACGCAGTATTTT CATRKRTGEPDTQYF
NA TRBJ2-1 few TRBV20-1 TGCAGTGCCGGAGGAAATGAGCAGTTCTTC CSAGGNEQFF
NA TRBJ1-6 NA TRBV2 TGTGCCAGCAGTCACGACAGTTCACCCCTCCACTTT CASSHDSSPLHF
TRBD1 TRBJ1-5 few TRBV30 TGTGCCTGGAGTGGACAGGGTGCGAATCAGCCCCAGCATTTT CAWSGQGANQPQHF
NA TRBJ1-5 NA TRBV12-3/TRBV12-4 TGTGCCAGCAGTTTGGGAGGGAGTAACAATCAGCCCCAGCATTTT CASSLGGSNNQPQHF
TRBD1 TRBJ2-6 few TRBV5-1 TGCGCCAGCAGCTCCTTCCCGACAGGGGCCTCAACTGGGGCCAACGTCCTGACTTTC CASSSFPTGASTGANVLTF
TRBD1 TRBJ2-1 few TRBV20-1 TGCAGTGCGTCCGGACAGGGAATAATAAATGAGCAGTTCTTC CSASGQGIINEQFF
TRBD1 TRBJ1-1 many TRBV7-8 TGTGCCAGCAGCTCGGGACAGGGAGACGGAGCTTTCTTT CASSSGQGDGAFF
NA TRBJ2-5 many TRBV20-1 TGCAGTGCTAGTTCGGGCCAAGAGACCCAGTACTTC CSASSGQETQYF
TRBD2 TRBJ2-3 few TRBV5-4 TGTGCCAGCAGTCTCCCCGGGACTAGTATTCCCAACACAGATACGCAGTATTTT CASSLPGTSIPNTDTQYF
NA TRBJ2-1 NA TRBV6-2/TRBV6-3 TGTGCCAGCAGTTACCCGCACAGGCAGACAAACAATGAGCAGTTCTTC CASSYPHRQTNNEQFF
NA TRBJ2-2 few TRBV12-3/TRBV12-4 TGTGCCAGCAGTGGAGGGGGGGTAAACACCGGGGAGCTGTTTTTT CASSGGGVNTGELFF
TRBD1 TRBJ1-5 NA TRBV7-7 TGTGCTAGCAGCAACCGACAGGGCCACAATCAGCCCCAGCATTTT CASSNRQGHNQPQHF
TRBD2 TRBJ2-3 NA TRBV29-1 TGCAGCGTTGAATTCACTAGCGACGGTACGGCAGATACGCAGTATTTT CSVEFTSDGTADTQYF
NA TRBJ2-1 many TRBV27 TGTGCCAGCAGTCTCCAAGCGGCGAGCTCCTACAATGAGCAGTTCTTC CASSLQAASSYNEQFF
NA TRBJ2-3 NA TRBV20-1 TGCAGTGCTAGAGATTCGGGTAGCGGCACAGATACGCAGTATTTT CSARDSGSGTDTQYF
NA TRBJ2-1 many TRBV27 TGTGCCAGCAGCCTCACCCTTTACAATGAGCAGTTCTTC CASSLTLYNEQFF
TRBD2 TRBJ2-2 few TRBV4-2 TGTGCCAGCAGACCTAAGATTAGCGGGGTGAACACCGGGGAGCTGTTTTTT CASRPKISGVNTGELFF
TRBD1 TRBJ1-2 NA TRBV29-1 TGCAGCGTTACTAAAGGGACAGGGGGCTATGGCTACACCTTC CSVTKGTGGYGYTF
NA TRBJ2-7 few TRBV3-1 TGTGCCAGCAGCCAGCGCAGGGGACGCGAGCAGTACTTC CASSQRRGREQYF
NA TRBJ1-5 few TRBV29-1 TGCAGCGCCGGGGACCCGAATCAGCCCCAGCATTTT CSAGDPNQPQHF
TRBD2 TRBJ2-3 NA TRBV20-1 TGCAGTGCTAAGCGGGGGCTAGATACGCAGTATTTT CSAKRGLDTQYF
TRBD2 TRBJ2-1 NA TRBV20-1 TGCAGTGCTCCCCGACTCCCTCCGACTAGCGGGAGTTCTAATGAGCAGTTCTTC CSAPRLPPTSGSSNEQFF
TRBD1 TRBJ1-6 few TRBV3-1 TGTGCCAGCAGCCAAGGTTCAGGGGGGAATTCACCCCTCCACTTT CASSQGSGGNSPLHF
NA TRBJ2-2 NA TRBV2 TGTGCCAGCAGCTGGACAGGGGGACTAGCGGTGGACACCGGGGAGCTGTTTTTT CASSWTGGLAVDTGELFF
NA TRBJ2-3 few TRBV19 TGTGCCAGTAGTCCAACAGGTCGGGATACGCAGTATTTT CASSPTGRDTQYF
TRBD1 TRBJ2-2 many TRBV5-6 TGTGCCAGCAGCTTGCTTACAGGGGACACCGGGGAGCTGTTTTTT CASSLLTGDTGELFF
NA TRBJ2-5 NA TRBV4-2 TGTGCCAGCAGCCATCCGCAAGTTGGTCTTCAACAAGAGACCCAGTACTTC CASSHPQVGLQQETQYF